The 14 T cell receptor beta chains given below trace back to one sample, sequenced in a study of blood T cell repertoires in COVID-19. TCRdb's copy holds only in-frame clones and misses some; the assay was immunoSEQ multiplex PCR. Of around 100,000 clones detected, about four fifths appear once; the ten largest clones hold 9.5% to 10%. Source material: peripheral blood. The receptors were sampled from a man aged 35-49 years with active or convalescent COVID-19.

The rearrangement joins TRBV30 to TRBJ1-4; D not certain. The germline gives CDR1 GTSNPN, CDR2 SVGIG (reference sequence). The CDR3 contains 13 residues. Trimming pared 0 bases from V and 12 bases from J, leaving 14 bases between. CDR3: CAWSVRFGGELFF. CDR3 nucleotide sequence: TGTGCCTGGAGTGTACGGTTCGGCGGAGAACTGTTTTTT.

The rearrangement links TRBV10-3 to TRBJ2-7; D unresolved. Trimming shortened V by 11 bases and J by 0 bases, and 17 bases separated the two germline ends. This CDR3 region has 14 residues. Germline CDR1 and CDR2: ENHRY and SYGVKD. The CDR3 DNA is TGTGCCCTCGATTATGGTCGGAGCTCCTACGAGCAGTACTTC. Protein sequence: CALDYGRSSYEQYF.

V gene TRBV18 combines with J gene TRBJ1-2, with D possibly matching TRBD1 (5 bases). CDR1 and CDR2 from the germline V gene are KGHSH and LQKENI. V dropped 2 bases and J dropped 0 bases, with 13 bases sitting between them. The CDR3 is 16 amino acids. This chain's CDR3 is CASSPGTQLANYGYTF. For the CDR3, the DNA is TGTGCCAGCTCACCAGGGACTCAGTTAGCTAACTATGGCTACACCTTC. Supplemented by reference TRBV18 and TRBJ1-2, the full variable domain reads NAGVMQNPRHLVRRRGQEARLRCSPMKGHSHVYWYRQLPEEGLKFMVYLQKENIIDESGMPKERFSAEFPKEGPSILRIQQVVRGDSAAYFCASSPGTQLANYGYTFGSGTRLTVV.

A few counts support this clone. V is TRBV20-1 and J is TRBJ1-5; weak D call: TRBD1 (6 bases). V gave up 3 bases and J gave up 1 base, with 10 bases separating them. The CDR3 runs 14 residues. Germline values: CDR1 DFQATT, CDR2 SNEGSKA (reference sequence). For the CDR3, the DNA is TGCAGTGCTAGTAAGGGGGTAAGCAATCAGCCCCAGCATTTT. It is translated as CSASKGVSNQPQHF.

This clone is a singleton in its sample. The chain couples TRBV7-9 to TRBJ2-3, with 7 bases aligning to TRBD1. The CDR3 length is 15 residues. V lost 3 bases to trimming and J lost 3 bases; unmatched junction nucleotides: 6. CDR1 is SEHNR, CDR2 FQNEAQ, per germline (reference sequence). This CDR3 reads CASSFDRAGTDTQYF. The CDR3 coding sequence is TGTGCCAGCAGCTTTGACAGGGCTGGGACAGATACGCAGTATTTT.

The chain uses TRBV5-6 and TRBJ2-2; unclear D gene. Germline V lookup: CDR1 SGHDT, CDR2 YYEEEE. V gave up 1 base and J gave up 5 bases, with 9 bases separating them. There are 14 residues in the CDR3. The CDR3 spells CASSLWSATGELFF. CDR3 DNA: TGTGCCAGCAGCTTGTGGTCAGCGACCGGGGAGCTGTTTTTT.

The chain uses TRBV5-1 and TRBJ2-7, with TRBD1 identical over 7 bases. The CDR3 consists of 16 residues. With V trimmed by 3 bases and J by 0 bases, 9 bases remained unmatched. CDR1 SGHRS and CDR2 YFSETQ come from the germline V gene. The CDR3 bases are TGCGCCAGCAGCTCGGGACAGCCAAACTTCTCCTACGAGCAGTACTTC. It is translated as CASSSGQPNFSYEQYF.

The rearrangement uses TRBV5-6 and TRBJ2-5; TRBD2 aligns across 12 bases. Germline CDR1 is SGHDT and CDR2 is YYEEEE. V was pared by 5 bases and J by 1 base, with 3 bases of the junction left unmatched. The CDR3 is 15 amino acids. The CDR3: CASRTSGGLQETQYF. The CDR3 nucleotides are TGTGCCAGCAGGACTAGCGGGGGACTCCAAGAGACCCAGTACTTC. Using reference TRBV5-6 and TRBJ2-5 for the parts outside the CDR3, the full variable domain is DAGVTQSPTHLIKTRGQQVTLRCSPKSGHDTVSWYQQALGQGPQFIFQYYEEEERQRGNFPDRFSGHQFPNYSSELNVNALLLGDSALYLCASRTSGGLQETQYFGPGTRLLVL.

The sample holds one count of this clone. DNA of the CDR3: TGTGCCAGCAGCTTGGGGAGACAGGAAAATGAAAAACTGTTTTTT. As protein: CASSLGRQENEKLFF. The gene calls are TRBV5-5 and TRBJ1-4; D might be TRBD1 (6 bases). Per the germline V gene, CDR1 is SGHKS and CDR2 is YYEKEE (reference sequence). The CDR3 covers 15 residues. V lost 0 bases and J lost 5, with 11 bases in between.

The chain combines TRBV4-3 with TRBJ1-1; D perhaps matches TRBD1 (5 bases). The CDR3 consists of 15 residues. V lost 4 bases and J lost 1, with 13 bases in between. Per the germline V gene, CDR1 is LGHNA and CDR2 is YSLEER. CDR3 bases: TGCGCCAGCAGCCGCCAGGACACGTCGAACACTGAAGCTTTCTTT. It codes for CASSRQDTSNTEAFF.

This rearrangement joins TRBV6-1 to TRBJ2-7, with D perhaps TRBD2 (5 bases). This CDR3 comprises 14 residues. V was cut by 3 bases and J by 4 bases, with 13 bases left in between. Germline CDR1 reads MNHNS; CDR2 reads SASEGT. CDR3 in DNA: TGTGCCAGCAGTGAGACGAGGGATCGATACGAGCAGTACTTC. It is translated as CASSETRDRYEQYF.

This clone was observed a single time. The chain recombines TRBV5-1 with TRBJ1-2; TRBD1 is a possible D gene (5 bases). The CDR3 covers 14 residues. Trimming took off 4 bases at V and 4 bases at J, with 14 bases between the two ends. The germline gives CDR1 SGHRS, CDR2 YFSETQ. The CDR3 sequence is CASSPAAGRYGYTF. Here the CDR3 DNA reads TGCGCCAGCAGCCCGGCCGCAGGGCGCTATGGCTACACCTTC.

The chain is built from TRBV21-1 and TRBJ2-5; TRBD1, the D gene given by the table, was not confirmed from the DNA. TRBV21-1 is noted as a pseudogene. The CDR3 runs 16 residues. The CDR3, as DNA: TGTGCCAGCAGCTCAGGGGTCGGGGACCGCCAAGAGACCCAGTACTTC. Translated, it gives CASSSGVGDRQETQYF.

The chain is built from TRBV5-1 and TRBJ1-2, with 7 bases lining up with TRBD1. Looked up from germline, CDR1 is SGHRS and CDR2 is YFSETQ. This CDR3 has 13 residues. The J segment lost 4 bases and the V segment lost 4 bases, leaving 4 bases of the junction unmatched. CDR3 coding DNA: TGCGCCAGCAGCCGGGACAGAGCCTATGGCTACACCTTC. The encoded protein is CASSRDRAYGYTF.